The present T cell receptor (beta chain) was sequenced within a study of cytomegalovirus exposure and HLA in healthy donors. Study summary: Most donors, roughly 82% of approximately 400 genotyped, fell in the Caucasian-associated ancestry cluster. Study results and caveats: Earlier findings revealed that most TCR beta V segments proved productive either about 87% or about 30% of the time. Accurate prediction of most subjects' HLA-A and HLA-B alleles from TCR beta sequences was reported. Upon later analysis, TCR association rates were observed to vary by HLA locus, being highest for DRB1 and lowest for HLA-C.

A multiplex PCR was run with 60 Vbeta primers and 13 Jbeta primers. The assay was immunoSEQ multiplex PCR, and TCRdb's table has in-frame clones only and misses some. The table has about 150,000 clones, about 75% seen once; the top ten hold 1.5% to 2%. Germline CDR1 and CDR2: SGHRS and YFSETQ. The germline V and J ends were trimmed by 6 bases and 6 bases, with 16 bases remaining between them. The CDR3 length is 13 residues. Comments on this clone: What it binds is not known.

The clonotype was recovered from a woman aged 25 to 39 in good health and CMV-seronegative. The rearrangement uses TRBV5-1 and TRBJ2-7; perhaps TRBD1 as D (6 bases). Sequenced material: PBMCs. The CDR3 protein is CASMPGEMSEQYF. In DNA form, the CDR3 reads TGCGCCAGCATGCCAGGGGAGATGAGCGAGCAGTACTTC.